This TCR beta chain was profiled in a study of spatial heterogeneity in lung cancer. About the study: There were consistently more beta-chain sequences detected than alpha-chain sequences. The study observed each unique TCR and UMI combination more than ten times on average in raw reads.

The time point was: sample taken at primary tumor resection. Without sorting, whole RNA was sequenced from tumor, nontumor lung or frozen PBMC. There were some 76 donors, all of them untreated patients with early-stage non-small cell lung cancer. TCR cDNA molecules each carried a unique molecular identifier. TCRdb processed the 5' RACE reads anew with MiXCR; each CDR3 protein has one entry. The sample has 20,000 to 25,000 distinct CDR3 sequences, roughly 3% seen once. The CDR3 totals 13 residues. The germline gives CDR1 WNHNN, CDR2 SYGVQD (reference sequence). Regarding this clonotype: A much larger clone differs from this one at a single base, so this may be a read error.

This specimen was PBMCs, taken at surgery. The sequence was obtained from a female donor with early-stage non-small cell lung cancer. The genes are TRBV10-1 and TRBJ2-2; 7 nucleotides line up with TRBD2. Here the CDR3 DNA reads TGCACCAGCAGCGGGGAGAACACCGGGGAGCTGTTTTTT. Translating gives CTSSGENTGELFF.